This section outlines one T cell receptor beta chain sequence together with its context. PCR used 60 Vbeta primers and 13 Jbeta primers. Assay: immunoSEQ multiplex PCR; the TCRdb copy retains only in-frame clones and omits some. The sample gives fewer than 150,000 clones, 73% of which show up once; 13% to 15% is in the top ten. V was pared by 3 bases and J by 5 bases, with 13 bases between. Germline V gene lookup returns CDR1 MGHDK and CDR2 SYGVNS. The CDR3 length is 14 residues. This specimen comes from a study of cytomegalovirus exposure and HLA in healthy donors. The TCR originated in a human donor in good health. The sequenced material came from PBMCs. The V gene is TRBV25-1, the J gene TRBJ1-1, with a possible D match to TRBD1 (5 bases). The CDR3 is CASSDLGEGTEAFF. In DNA form, the CDR3 reads TGTGCCAGCAGTGATTTGGGGGAGGGTACTGAAGCTTTCTTT.